This T cell receptor (beta chain) was sequenced during a study of blood T cell repertoires in COVID-19 (dated by TCRdb to 2019 to 2021). A note on the overall study: Samples covering the acute and convalescent phases of COVID-19 were provided by collaborators in the United States, Italy and Spain. The prospective study material was composed of cDNA or gDNA derived from T cells, B-cell-depleted T cells, or PBMCs. Subjects who had been exposed to COVID-19, were actively infected with it, or had recovered from it provided the deeply sampled blood TCRbeta repertoires that made up the dataset. A freely available public database, intended as a resource for researchers studying the immune response to SARS-CoV-2, is where the repertoires were released. Samples were obtained from the ongoing ImmuneRACE study (first 160 participants) and from about 1,300 subjects provided by 6 global collaborators. Nearly every sample came with metadata listing a de-identified subject ID, COVID-19 status, age in years and sex. HLA class I and class II types, where available, came from metadata supplied by the sample provider rather than from assay-based typing. General findings and caveats noted by the study authors: The amount of clinical and demographic metadata varied by source and participant and was provided uncurated.

One collaborating source in Seattle enrolled patients while the patients were actively infected and followed the patients over time throughout the course of disease. Each collaborating institution followed its own protocols to collect whole blood in K2EDTA tubes. For TCRbeta analysis, collaborators shipped samples in one of three forms: frozen whole blood, isolated PBMCs, or DNA extracted from either of those sample types. A note on this clone: The clone's antigen remains unknown. Nothing much larger sits one base from this clone, and base qualities are not available.

V loses 2 bases, J loses 7 bases, and the germline ends lie 12 bases apart. CDR1 and CDR2 (MNHNY, SVGAGI) derive from the germline V gene (reference sequence). The CDR3 covers 14 residues, taking in both the cysteine and the phenylalanine. Only the CDR3 region is kept as DNA, spanning 42 bases read in frame from base 1. The immunoSEQ Assay, a bias-controlled multiplex PCR, was used to amplify TCRbeta CDR3 regions from genomic DNA. Processing in the source paper ran as follows. The number of nucleated cells in each sample was estimated by amplification of reference gene primers within the assay. To quantify the absolute abundance of each unique TCRbeta CDR3 rearrangement, sequence reads were collapsed and filtered. For each sample, productive Simpson clonality was calculated by taking the square root of Simpson's diversity index across productive rearrangements. TCRdb mirrors the immuneACCESS table, restricted to in-frame sequences. Some clones are absent from its copies; in checked studies, under half trace to an unresolved V gene, and the reason for the others is unknown. The V and J calls and the clone size are those of that table, but D and trimming were determined from the DNA. This sample comprises 150,000 to 200,000 clones, approximately 80% of them detected only once. The ten largest account for 7% of the sample.

The clonotype comes from a woman in her thirties or forties with COVID-19, enrolled during active disease. Material for sequencing was peripheral blood. The chain was built from TRBV6-6 and TRBJ2-1, with a tentative D gene TRBD2 over 5 matching bases. The CDR3 sequence is CASSYGVRGNEQFF. In nucleotide form, the sequence is TGTGCCAGCAGTTACGGGGTCCGGGGTAATGAGCAGTTCTTC.